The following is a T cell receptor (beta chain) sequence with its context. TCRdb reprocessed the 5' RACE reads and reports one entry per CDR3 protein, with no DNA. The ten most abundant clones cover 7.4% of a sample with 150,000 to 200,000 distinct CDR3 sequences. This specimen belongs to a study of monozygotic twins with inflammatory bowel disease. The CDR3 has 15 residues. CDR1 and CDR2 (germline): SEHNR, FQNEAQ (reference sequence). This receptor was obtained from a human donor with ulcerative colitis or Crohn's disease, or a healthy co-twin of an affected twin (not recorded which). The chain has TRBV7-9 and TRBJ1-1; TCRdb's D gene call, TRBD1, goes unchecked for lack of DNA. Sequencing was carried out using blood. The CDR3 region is CASSFVTGDHTEAFF.